The rows below give T cell receptor beta chains drawn from one sample of a study of cytomegalovirus exposure and HLA in healthy donors. Clones were read by immunoSEQ multiplex PCR, and TCRdb kept only the in-frame ones, dropping some. Among approximately 160,000 clones listed, roughly 77% were seen once. The material sequenced was PBMCs. The receptors come from a male donor in good health and CMV-seronegative. The CDR3 runs from the conserved cysteine through the conserved F or W. A D gene is named only where the DNA matches it firmly. The size of a clone is reported for some rows only, either as once, few or many, or as a class for expanded clones.

J gene: TRBJ2-7
V gene: TRBV28
D gene: .
clone size: .
CDR3 protein: CASRGRGKRYEQYF
CDR3 DNA: TGTGCCAGCAGGGGGAGGGGGAAACGATACGAGCAGTACTTC

J gene: TRBJ2-3
V gene: TRBV7-2
D gene: .
clone size: .
CDR3 protein: CASSLNGGLPTDTQYF
CDR3 DNA: TGTGCCAGCAGCTTGAACGGGGGGCTTCCCACAGATACGCAGTATTTT

J gene: TRBJ2-3
V gene: TRBV1
D gene: .
clone size: once
CDR3 protein: CTSSQDWATGARTTDTQYF
CDR3 DNA: .

J gene: TRBJ1-1
V gene: TRBV2
D gene: .
clone size: .
CDR3 protein: CASSEGAYFLNTEAFF
CDR3 DNA: TGTGCCAGCAGTGAAGGGGCTTACTTCTTGAACACTGAAGCTTTCTTT

J gene: TRBJ1-5
V gene: TRBV27
D gene: .
clone size: once
CDR3 protein: CASSLAGVNQPQHF
CDR3 DNA: TGTGCCAGCAGTTTAGCAGGGGTAAATCAGCCCCAGCATTTT

J gene: TRBJ2-7
V gene: TRBV25-1
D gene: .
clone size: few
CDR3 protein: CASSSGGGGGLSYEQYF
CDR3 DNA: TGTGCCAGCAGCAGTGGGGGGGGTGGGGGCCTCTCCTACGAGCAGTACTTC

J gene: TRBJ2-2
V gene: TRBV7-6
D gene: .
clone size: .
CDR3 protein: CASSLGHKNTGELFF
CDR3 DNA: TGTGCCAGCAGCCTGGGACACAAAAACACCGGGGAGCTGTTTTTT

J gene: TRBJ2-7
V gene: TRBV4-3
D gene: TRBD2
clone size: .
CDR3 protein: CASSQDTTSVVVYEQYF
CDR3 DNA: TGCGCCAGCAGCCAAGATACGACTAGCGTAGTTGTCTACGAGCAGTACTTC

J gene: TRBJ1-1
V gene: TRBV30
D gene: .
clone size: .
CDR3 protein: CAWSGGRAVLNTEAFF
CDR3 DNA: TGTGCCTGGAGTGGCGGCAGGGCGGTATTGAACACTGAAGCTTTCTTT

J gene: TRBJ1-2
V gene: TRBV7-9
D gene: .
clone size: .
CDR3 protein: CASSLWDPGQYGYTF
CDR3 DNA: TGTGCCAGCAGCTTATGGGACCCCGGACAGTACGGCTACACCTTC

J gene: TRBJ1-1
V gene: TRBV5-5
D gene: TRBD1
clone size: .
CDR3 protein: CASSGGQGGGTEAFF
CDR3 DNA: TGTGCCAGCAGCGGTGGACAGGGGGGAGGCACTGAAGCTTTCTTT

J gene: TRBJ2-7
V gene: TRBV23-1
D gene: TRBD1
clone size: .
CDR3 protein: CASSPPGQPSYEQYF
CDR3 DNA: TGCGCCAGCAGTCCACCGGGACAGCCGAGCTACGAGCAGTACTTC